This T cell receptor beta chain appears in the sequencing data of a study of T cell responses to AZD1222 COVID-19 vaccine. CDR1 is SQVTM, CDR2 ANQGSEA, per germline. V was shortened by 4 bases and J by 1 base, with 7 bases between the two germline ends. The CDR3 extends over 12 amino acids. TCRdb's table, derived via immunoSEQ multiplex PCR, lists solely in-frame clones and lacks some. The sample carries about 76,000 clones, roughly 90% recorded once. Study-level findings and limits: None of the repertoires were sampled until the peak T cell response had passed. Spike-specific TCR repertoires showed rising breadth and depth after two AZD1222 doses.

Turning to this clone: Its antigen is unidentified.

This chain connects TRBV29-1 to TRBJ1-1; D gene unclear. The source material was peripheral blood, sampled on day 0 of AZD1222 vaccination. The TCR comes from an adult in good health. CDR3: CSVGLPNTEAFF. The CDR3 DNA sequence: TGCAGCGTTGGACTCCCGAACACTGAAGCTTTCTTT.